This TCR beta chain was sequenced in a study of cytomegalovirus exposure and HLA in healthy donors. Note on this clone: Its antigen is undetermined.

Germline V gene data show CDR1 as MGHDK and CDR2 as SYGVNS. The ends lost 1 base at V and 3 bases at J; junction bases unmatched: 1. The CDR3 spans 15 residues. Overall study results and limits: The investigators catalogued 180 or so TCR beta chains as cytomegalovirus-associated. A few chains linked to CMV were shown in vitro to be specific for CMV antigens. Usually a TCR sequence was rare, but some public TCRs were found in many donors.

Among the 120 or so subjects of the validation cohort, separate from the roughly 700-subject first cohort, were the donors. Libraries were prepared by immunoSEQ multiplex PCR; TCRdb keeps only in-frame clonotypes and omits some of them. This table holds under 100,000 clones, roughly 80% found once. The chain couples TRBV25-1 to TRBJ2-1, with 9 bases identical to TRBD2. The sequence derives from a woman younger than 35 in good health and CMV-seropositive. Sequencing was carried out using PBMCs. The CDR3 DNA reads TGTGCCAGCAGTGAATCGCGGGGGGGCTACAATGAGCAGTTCTTC. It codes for CASSESRGGYNEQFF.